Listed below are T cell receptor beta chains from one sample, sequenced in a study of blood T cell repertoires in COVID-19. Generated by immunoSEQ multiplex PCR, the TCRdb table keeps only in-frame clones and is missing some. Of 200,000 to 250,000 clones in the sample, roughly four fifths were seen once. Sequencing was carried out using peripheral blood. The receptor set was obtained from a woman aged 40 to 50 with acute or convalescent COVID-19. Each CDR3 is given with its conserved first and last residue. D genes are given only for firm matches. Rows may omit the clone size; those that give it use once, few, many or a size class.

cdr3_nt	cdr3_aa	v_call	j_call	d_call	clone_size
TGTGCCAGCAGCTCCATTATGGGGGGACAGAAGACTGAAGCTTTCTTT	CASSSIMGGQKTEAFF	TRBV14	TRBJ1-1	TRBD1	-
TGCGCCAGCAGTTCCGACAGGGACTACGAGCAGTACTTC	CASSSDRDYEQYF	TRBV10-2	TRBJ2-7	TRBD1	-
TGTGCCATCAGTTCGACAGGGCCAGAAGCTTTCTTT	CAISSTGPEAFF	TRBV10-3	TRBJ1-1	TRBD1	-
TGTGCCAGTAGTTCCGGTCCAGGGATATTCACTGAAGCTTTCTTT	CASSSGPGIFTEAFF	TRBV19	TRBJ1-1	-	-
TGTGCCAGCAGCCCCGGGACAGGGGGAAACACCGGGGAGCTGTTTTTT	CASSPGTGGNTGELFF	TRBV11-3	TRBJ2-2	TRBD1	-
TGCAGCGAGACTAGCGGGGGGTACTACAATGAGCAGTTCTTC	CSETSGGYYNEQFF	TRBV29-1	TRBJ2-1	TRBD2	-
TGTGCCAGCAGTGAAGACAGGGGGCAGTATTTT	CASSEDRGQYF	TRBV25-1	TRBJ2-3	TRBD1	-
TGCAGCGTCCAAACCGGGACATTTGAAAAACTGTTTTTT	CSVQTGTFEKLFF	TRBV29-1	TRBJ1-4	-	once
TGCGCCAGCAGCGCGGGGACTAGCGGGAGGACGAACACCGGGGAGCTGTTTTTT	CASSAGTSGRTNTGELFF	TRBV5-1	TRBJ2-2	TRBD2	-
TGTGCCAGCAGCCCACGAGTCAGGTACAATGAGCAGTTCTTC	CASSPRVRYNEQFF	TRBV7-2	TRBJ2-1	-	-
TGTGCCACCAGTGATACCGGGACTAGAGCCAATGAGCAGTTCTTC	CATSDTGTRANEQFF	TRBV24-1	TRBJ2-1	TRBD2	-
TGTGCCAGCAGTGATTTAGGGGACAGAACGAACTATGGCTACACCTTC	CASSDLGDRTNYGYTF	TRBV25-1	TRBJ1-2	TRBD1	-
TGTGCCAGCAGAGAACAGGGGCGGGATGAGCAGTTCTTC	CASREQGRDEQFF	TRBV27	TRBJ2-1	TRBD1	-
TGTGCCAGCAGTTATACTTATCCGAACACTGAAGCTTTCTTT	CASSYTYPNTEAFF	TRBV6-2/TRBV6-3	TRBJ1-1	-	-
TGTGCCTCTTTGGACAGGTGGGATGGAGGCTACACCTTC	CASLDRWDGGYTF	TRBV19	TRBJ1-2	TRBD1	-
TGCGCCAGCAGAGAAACACAGGGGAGCTATGGCTACACCTTC	CASRETQGSYGYTF	TRBV5-1	TRBJ1-2	TRBD1	-
TGTGCCAGCTCACCGAGAGCGGGAGGTTCTTTTGAGCAGTTCTTC	CASSPRAGGSFEQFF	TRBV18	TRBJ2-1	TRBD2	-
TGTGCCAGTTCGCAGGGGCAAGGGGAAAAACTGTTTTTT	CASSQGQGEKLFF	TRBV19	TRBJ1-4	-	-
TGTGCCAGCAGGGACAGGGCGGGCAATCAGCCCCAGCATTTT	CASRDRAGNQPQHF	TRBV2	TRBJ1-5	TRBD1	-
TGTGCCATCAGCAAGGGACAGTTACAAGAGACCCAGTACTTC	CAISKGQLQETQYF	TRBV10-3	TRBJ2-5	TRBD1	once
TGCGCCAGCAGCCAGGGAGGGCCTGGGGCCAACGTCCTGACTTTC	CASSQGGPGANVLTF	TRBV4-1	TRBJ2-6	TRBD2	-
TGTGCCAGTAGCCCTAGGGCAGGGGGCGAACAGCCCCAGCATTTT	CASSPRAGGEQPQHF	TRBV19	TRBJ1-5	TRBD1	-
TGTGCCAGCAGCTTGAAGGGGGACAGAACCCTCTATAATTCACCCCTCCACTTT	CASSLKGDRTLYNSPLHF	TRBV5-5	TRBJ1-6	TRBD1	few
TGCGCCAGCAGCCAAGATCGCACAGGGGGCTACGAGCAGTACTTC	CASSQDRTGGYEQYF	TRBV4-3	TRBJ2-7	TRBD1	-
TGTGCCAGCAGCCCCCCGGGACACACCACCGGGGAGCTGTTTTTT	CASSPPGHTTGELFF	TRBV7-3	TRBJ2-2	-	-
TGTGCCAGCAGTGATAACAGGGGGCCCTATAATTCACCCCTCCACTTT	CASSDNRGPYNSPLHF	TRBV2	TRBJ1-6	TRBD1	-
TGTGCCAGCAGTTTAGACAGGGGGTATGGCTACACCTTC	CASSLDRGYGYTF	TRBV27	TRBJ1-2	TRBD1	-
TGTGCCAGCAGCTTACTAGCGGGGGGACCTTACGAGCAGTACTTC	CASSLLAGGPYEQYF	TRBV13	TRBJ2-7	TRBD2	-
TGCAGCGTTGAATCAGGGGCGGGGGACTACGAGCAGTACTTC	CSVESGAGDYEQYF	TRBV29-1	TRBJ2-7	-	-
TGTGCCAGCAGTTCTTCTAGTTTCACCGGGGAGCTGTTTTTT	CASSSSSFTGELFF	TRBV27	TRBJ2-2	-	-
TGTGCCAGCAGGGGCCTGGGTAGCGGGAGTTACGAGCAGTACTTC	CASRGLGSGSYEQYF	TRBV27	TRBJ2-7	TRBD2	few
TGTGCCAGTAGTTTACTAGCGGGGTACGAGCAGTACTTC	CASSLLAGYEQYF	TRBV19	TRBJ2-7	TRBD2	few
TGTGCCAGCAGTTTAAGTGGCACGGAGACCCAGTACTTC	CASSLSGTETQYF	TRBV12-3/TRBV12-4	TRBJ2-5	-	few
TGTGCCAGCAGTGTTGGGGGGGGCTATAATTCACCCCTCCACTTT	CASSVGGGYNSPLHF	TRBV6-4	TRBJ1-6	-	-
TGTGCCAGCAGTAGCATAGGACAGGGGGGCCCCGGGGAGCTGTTTTTT	CASSSIGQGGPGELFF	TRBV27	TRBJ2-2	TRBD1	-
TGTGCCAGCAGCTATATACTAGCGGGAGGGGACAATGAGCAGTTCTTC	CASSYILAGGDNEQFF	TRBV7-2	TRBJ2-1	TRBD2	-
TGCGCCAGCAGCCAAGTTTTGCGCGAGACGCAGTATTTT	CASSQVLRETQYF	TRBV4-3	TRBJ2-3	-	-
TGTGCCAGCAGCTCGACAGGGGTAAGGGACACCGGGGAGCTGTTTTTT	CASSSTGVRDTGELFF	TRBV7-9	TRBJ2-2	TRBD1	-
TGTGCCAGCAGCGGGGACTACCCCGTCGAGCAGTACTTC	CASSGDYPVEQYF	TRBV7-9	TRBJ2-7	TRBD2	-
TGTGCCAGTAGTCGACAGGCTTCAGGGCCCCAGCATTTT	CASSRQASGPQHF	TRBV19	TRBJ1-5	-	-
TGTGCCAGCAGCACACGGACAGGGTTGGAGTCTGGAAACACCATATATTTT	CASSTRTGLESGNTIYF	TRBV9	TRBJ1-3	TRBD1	-
TGTGCCAGTAGTAGCTGGGCAGTAAATGAGCAGTTCTTC	CASSSWAVNEQFF	TRBV19	TRBJ2-1	-	-
TGTGCCAGCAGTGGTGGGACTAGCATGCACACCGGGGAGCTGTTTTTT	CASSGGTSMHTGELFF	TRBV2	TRBJ2-2	TRBD2	-
TGTGCCAGCAGTTCCGGGACTAGCGGGTACGAGCAGTACTTC	CASSSGTSGYEQYF	TRBV6-5	TRBJ2-7	TRBD2	-
TGTGCCAGCAGCTTGAGTGGCGGGACAGGGTCCAACGAGCAGTACTTC	CASSLSGGTGSNEQYF	TRBV7-2	TRBJ2-7	TRBD1	-
TGTGCCAGCAGCTTAGACGGGGACCAAGAGACCCAGTACTTC	CASSLDGDQETQYF	TRBV7-9	TRBJ2-5	-	-
TGCAGCGTTGTGGCAGGCAGCTCCTACGAGCAGTACTTC	CSVVAGSSYEQYF	TRBV29-1	TRBJ2-7	-	-
TGTGCCAGCAGCTCGGGACTAGCGGGAGATGTAGAGACCCAGTACTTC	CASSSGLAGDVETQYF	TRBV7-9	TRBJ2-5	TRBD2	-
TGTGCCAGCAGCTTGCCCCCCGGGACAGGGTTGGGCTATGGCTACACCTTC	CASSLPPGTGLGYGYTF	TRBV5-8	TRBJ1-2	TRBD1	-
TGTGCCAGCAGCCAAATTGGCCCCTCCTACGAGCAGTACTTC	CASSQIGPSYEQYF	TRBV11-2	TRBJ2-7	-	-
TGCGCCAGCAGTACAGGGGATAGTACCGGGGAGCTGTTTTTT	CASSTGDSTGELFF	TRBV5-1	TRBJ2-2	TRBD1	-
TGTGCCACCAGTGATTCCAAGGGAGTCTATGGCTACACCTTC	CATSDSKGVYGYTF	TRBV24-1	TRBJ1-2	-	-
TGTGCCAGCAGTGACGGGGAGTTCTCTTCTAGCACAGATACGCAGTATTTT	CASSDGEFSSSTDTQYF	TRBV6-4	TRBJ2-3	-	few
TGTGCCAGCAGCTTAGACAGATCGGATACGCAGTATTTT	CASSLDRSDTQYF	TRBV7-8	TRBJ2-3	-	once